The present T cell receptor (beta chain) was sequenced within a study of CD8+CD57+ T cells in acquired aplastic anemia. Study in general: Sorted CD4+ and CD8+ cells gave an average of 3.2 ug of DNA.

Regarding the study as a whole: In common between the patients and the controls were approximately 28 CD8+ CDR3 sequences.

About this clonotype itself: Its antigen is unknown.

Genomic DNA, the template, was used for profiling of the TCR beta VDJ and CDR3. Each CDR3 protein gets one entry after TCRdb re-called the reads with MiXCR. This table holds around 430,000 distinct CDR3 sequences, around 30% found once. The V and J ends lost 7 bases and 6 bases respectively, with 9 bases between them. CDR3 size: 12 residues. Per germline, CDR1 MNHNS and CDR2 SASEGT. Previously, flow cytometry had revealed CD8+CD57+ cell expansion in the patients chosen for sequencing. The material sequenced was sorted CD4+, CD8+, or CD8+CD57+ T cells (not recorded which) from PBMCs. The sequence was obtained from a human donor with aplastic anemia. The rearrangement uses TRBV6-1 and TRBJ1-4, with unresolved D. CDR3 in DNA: TGTGCCAGCAAGAGTCTGGATGAAAAACTGTTTTTT. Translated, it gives CASKSLDEKLFF.